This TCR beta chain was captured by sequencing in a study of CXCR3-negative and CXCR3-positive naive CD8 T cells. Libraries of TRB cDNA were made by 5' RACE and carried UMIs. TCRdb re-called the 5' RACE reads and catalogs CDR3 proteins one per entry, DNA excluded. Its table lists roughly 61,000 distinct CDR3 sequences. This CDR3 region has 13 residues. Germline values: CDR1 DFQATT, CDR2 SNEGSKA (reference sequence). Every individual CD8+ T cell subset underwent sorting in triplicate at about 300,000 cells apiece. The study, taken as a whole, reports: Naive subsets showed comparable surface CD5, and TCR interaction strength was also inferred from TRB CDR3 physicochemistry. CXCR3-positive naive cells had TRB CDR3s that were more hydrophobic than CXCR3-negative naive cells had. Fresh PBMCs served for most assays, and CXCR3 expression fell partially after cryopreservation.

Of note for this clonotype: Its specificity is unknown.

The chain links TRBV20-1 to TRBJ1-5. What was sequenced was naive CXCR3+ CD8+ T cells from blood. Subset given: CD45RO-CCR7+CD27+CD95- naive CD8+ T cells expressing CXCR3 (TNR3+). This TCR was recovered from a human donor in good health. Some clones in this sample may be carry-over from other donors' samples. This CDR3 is CSARERPNQPQHF.